This TCR beta chain was sequenced for a study of shared clonotypes between healthy human individuals. TCRdb keeps only in-frame clones here, not all; method: immunoSEQ multiplex PCR. The sample holds under 2.5 million clones, around 90% seen once. The length of the CDR3 is 14 residues. Between the trimmed V and J ends, which lost 5 bases and 4 bases, there was a span of 14 bases. The germline gives CDR1 SGHAT, CDR2 FQNNGV. The study, taken as a whole, reports: The study's rarefaction showed incomplete sorted-subset sequencing despite large depth. Estimated richness values were generally larger in naive subsets than in memory subsets.

Every one of the donors was a Caucasian adult that lived in Nashville, Tennessee. A remark on this clone: No antigen is known for it.

The chain has TRBV11-2 and TRBJ1-2; D unresolved. This sequence originates from a man aged 18 to 30 in good health. Some clones in this sample may be carry-over from other donors' samples. Sequencing was carried out using naive CD4+ T cells from PBMCs. Subset given: CD45RA+ positively selected. The CDR3 region is CASSAVQEVYGYTF. The CDR3 DNA follows: TGTGCCAGCAGCGCCGTGCAGGAAGTCTATGGCTACACCTTC. The whole variable domain, remainder taken from reference TRBV11-2 and TRBJ1-2, is EAGVAQSPRYKIIEKRQSVAFWCNPISGHATLYWYQQILGQGPKLLIQFQNNGVVDDSQLPKDRFSAERLKGVDSTLKIQPAKLEDSAVYLCASSAVQEVYGYTFGSGTRLTVV.